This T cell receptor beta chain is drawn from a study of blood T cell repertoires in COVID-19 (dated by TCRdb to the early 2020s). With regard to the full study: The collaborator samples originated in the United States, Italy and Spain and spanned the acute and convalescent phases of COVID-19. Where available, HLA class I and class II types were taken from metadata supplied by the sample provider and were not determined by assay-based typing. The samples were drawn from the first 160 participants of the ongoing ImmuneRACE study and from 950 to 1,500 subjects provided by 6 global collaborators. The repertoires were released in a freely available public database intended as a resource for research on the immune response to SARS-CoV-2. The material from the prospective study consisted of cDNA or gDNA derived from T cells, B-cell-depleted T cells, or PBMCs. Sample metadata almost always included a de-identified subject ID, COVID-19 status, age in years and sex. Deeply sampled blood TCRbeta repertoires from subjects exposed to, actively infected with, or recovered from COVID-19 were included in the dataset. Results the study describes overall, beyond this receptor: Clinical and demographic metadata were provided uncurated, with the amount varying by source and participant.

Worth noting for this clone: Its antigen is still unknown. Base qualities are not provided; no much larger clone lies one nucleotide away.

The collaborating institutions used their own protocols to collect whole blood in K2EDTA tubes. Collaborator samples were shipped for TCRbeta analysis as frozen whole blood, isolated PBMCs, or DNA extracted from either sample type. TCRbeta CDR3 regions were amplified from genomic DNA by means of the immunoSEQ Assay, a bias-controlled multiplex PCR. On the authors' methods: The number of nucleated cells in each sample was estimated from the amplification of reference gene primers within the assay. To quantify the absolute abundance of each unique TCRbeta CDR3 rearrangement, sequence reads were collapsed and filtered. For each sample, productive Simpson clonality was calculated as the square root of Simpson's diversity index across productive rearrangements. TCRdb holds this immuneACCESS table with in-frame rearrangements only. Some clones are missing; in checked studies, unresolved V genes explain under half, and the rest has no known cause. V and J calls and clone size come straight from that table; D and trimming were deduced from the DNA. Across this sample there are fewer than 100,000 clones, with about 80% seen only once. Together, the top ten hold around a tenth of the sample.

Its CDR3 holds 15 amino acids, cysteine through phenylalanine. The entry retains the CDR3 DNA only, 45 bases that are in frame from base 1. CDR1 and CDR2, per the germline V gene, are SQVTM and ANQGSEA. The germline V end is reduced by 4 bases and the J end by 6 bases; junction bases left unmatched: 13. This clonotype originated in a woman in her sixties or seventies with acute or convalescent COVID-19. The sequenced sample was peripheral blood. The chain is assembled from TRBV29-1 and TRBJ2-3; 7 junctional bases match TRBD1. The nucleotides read TGCAGCGTTGTCCGGACAACAGGGGCTCGGGATACGCAGTATTTT. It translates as CSVVRTTGARDTQYF.